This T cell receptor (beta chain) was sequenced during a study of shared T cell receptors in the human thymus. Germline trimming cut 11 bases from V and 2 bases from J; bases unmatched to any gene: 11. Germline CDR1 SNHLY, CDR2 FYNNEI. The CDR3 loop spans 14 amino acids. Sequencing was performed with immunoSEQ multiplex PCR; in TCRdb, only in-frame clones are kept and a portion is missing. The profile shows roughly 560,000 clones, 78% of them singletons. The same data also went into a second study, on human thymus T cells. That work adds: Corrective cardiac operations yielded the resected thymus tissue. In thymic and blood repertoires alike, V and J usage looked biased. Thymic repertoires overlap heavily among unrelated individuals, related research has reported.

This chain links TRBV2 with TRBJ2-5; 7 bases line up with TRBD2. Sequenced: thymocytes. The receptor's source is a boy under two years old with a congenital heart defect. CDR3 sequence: CAPEGGRRQETQYF. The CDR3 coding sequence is TGTGCCCCCGAGGGAGGGCGGAGACAAGAGACCCAGTACTTC.